Each of the 13 T cell receptor beta chains below was sequenced from the same sample in a study of lymphopenia after photon versus proton radiotherapy. Sequencing was performed with immunoSEQ multiplex PCR; in TCRdb, only in-frame clones are kept and a portion is missing. In the table there are 52,000 or so clones, under 95% of which are singletons. Source: peripheral blood, taken from a patient treated with photon-based radiotherapy. The receptors were sampled from a woman in her thirties or forties with cholangiocarcinoma.

The chain has TRBV19 and TRBJ2-2; D ambiguous. V was clipped by 5 bases and J by 5 bases, with 15 bases between them. Germline CDR1 reads LNHDA; CDR2 reads SQIVND (reference sequence). This CDR3 comprises 15 residues. The CDR3 bases are TGTGCCAGTAGTGACTTACGCCTGAATACCGGGGAGCTGTTTTTT. Translated, it gives CASSDLRLNTGELFF.

This rearrangement joins TRBV28 to TRBJ1-4; 9 nucleotides agree with TRBD1. Per the germline V gene, CDR1 is MDHEN and CDR2 is SYDVKM. With 3 bases clipped from V and 6 bases from J, the junction kept 17 bases outside the gene matches. This CDR3 has 19 residues. The CDR3 region has the DNA TGTGCCAGCAGTTTGGGGGCCGGACAGGGGACGGGTTCGGATGAAAAACTGTTTTTT. Protein sequence: CASSLGAGQGTGSDEKLFF.

This clone occurred a few times. V and J are TRBV30 and TRBJ2-3; 8 bases map to TRBD1. Germline V CDR1 and CDR2: GTSNPN, SVGIG (reference sequence). Trimming removed 4 bases from V and 6 bases from J; junction bases left unmatched: 12. This CDR3 spans 15 amino acids. The CDR3 region has the DNA TGTGCCTGGAACCCCAGGGACAGGCTGGGGGATACGCAGTATTTT. It translates to CAWNPRDRLGDTQYF.

The rearrangement uses TRBV18 and TRBJ2-1; 7 nucleotides line up with TRBD2. CDR1 and CDR2 from the germline V gene are KGHSH and LQKENI. This CDR3 is 16 amino acids long. Unmatched junction bases numbered 8, after V lost 2 bases and J lost 4 bases. CDR3 residues: CASSPGRGSSYNEQFF. CDR3 nucleotides: TGTGCCAGCTCACCAGGGAGGGGATCGTCTTACAATGAGCAGTTCTTC.

V and J are TRBV2 and TRBJ2-3; 15 bases map to TRBD2. The V segment lost 5 bases and the J segment 5 bases; nucleotides outside the gene matches: 5. The CDR3 extends over 16 amino acids. Germline V gene data show CDR1 as SNHLY and CDR2 as FYNNEI. The CDR3 loop reads CASSRTSGGGQDTQYF. The DNA of the CDR3 is TGTGCCAGCAGTCGGACTAGCGGGGGGGGACAAGATACGCAGTATTTT.

This chain connects TRBV7-9 to TRBJ1-2; 8 bases are a match to TRBD1. The CDR3 is made up of 15 amino acids. The V gene end was trimmed by 5 bases and the J gene end by 1 base; junction bases not matched to a gene: 6. From germline, CDR1 is SEHNR and CDR2 FQNEAQ (reference sequence). CDR3 protein: CASSRGQDHNYGYTF. The CDR3, as DNA: TGTGCCAGCAGCAGGGGACAGGATCATAACTATGGCTACACCTTC.

This chain uses TRBV9 with TRBJ1-2; 11 bases are a match to TRBD1. With V trimmed by 0 bases and J by 10 bases, 14 bases remained unmatched. In germline, CDR1 is SGDLS, CDR2 YYNGEE. The CDR3 has 17 residues. The CDR3 bases are TGTGCCAGCAGCGTAGCTACCCCGGGACAGGGGGGTATCGACTACACCTTC. This encodes CASSVATPGQGGIDYTF. Combining the CDR3 with reference TRBV9 and TRBJ1-2 gives the whole variable domain DSGVTQTPKHLITATGQRVTLRCSPRSGDLSVYWYQQSLDQGLQFLIQYYNGEERAKGNILERFSAQQFPDLHSELNLSSLELGDSALYFCASSVATPGQGGIDYTFGSGTRLTVV.

The rearrangement links TRBV15 to TRBJ2-5, with 7 nucleotides matching TRBD2. This CDR3 region has 14 residues. Germline V CDR1 and CDR2: LNHNV, YYDKDF (reference sequence). After removal of 3 bases from V and 5 bases from J, the junction contained 6 bases not matched to a gene. As DNA, the CDR3 is TGTGCCACCAGCAGGGGGGGGGATCTGGAGACCCAGTACTTC. It specifies CATSRGGDLETQYF.

V is TRBV30 and J is TRBJ1-1; no clear D. CDR3 length equals 11 residues. The germline CDR1 and CDR2 sequences are GTSNPN and SVGIG (reference sequence). V shed 4 bases and J shed 7 bases, with 10 bases lying between them. The CDR3 sequence: CAWNRQFEAFF. CDR3 DNA: TGTGCCTGGAACAGACAATTTGAAGCTTTCTTT.

This chain uses TRBV28 with TRBJ2-1; perhaps TRBD2 as D (5 bases). V lost 1 base, J lost 8 bases, and 6 bases lay in between. Germline CDR1 and CDR2: MDHEN and SYDVKM. CDR3 length: 12 amino acids. CDR3 region: CASSLSGYEQFF. CDR3 nucleotides: TGTGCCAGCAGTTTATCGGGGTATGAGCAGTTCTTC.

The chain joins TRBV6-5 to TRBJ2-1; the match to TRBD2 covers 13 bases. V was clipped by 6 bases and J by 7 bases; unmatched bases: 3. The CDR3 consists of 14 residues. Germline-derived CDR1 and CDR2 are MNHEY and SVGAGI. Here the CDR3 reads CASRTSGGWNEQFF. The CDR3 coding sequence is TGTGCCAGCAGGACTAGCGGGGGGTGGAATGAGCAGTTCTTC.

This chain links TRBV19 with TRBJ2-3, with TRBD2 identical over 10 bases. The germline V gene encodes CDR1 LNHDA and CDR2 SQIVND (reference sequence). V was pared by 5 bases and J by 6 bases, with 11 bases of the junction left unmatched. There are 16 residues in the CDR3. CDR3 sequence reads: CASSYSERGGEDTQYF. For the CDR3, the DNA is TGTGCCAGTAGTTATAGCGAGCGGGGGGGCGAGGATACGCAGTATTTT.

This chain joins TRBV5-6 and TRBJ2-7; 7 bases align to TRBD1. This CDR3 is built from 16 residues. Germline assignment: CDR1 SGHDT and CDR2 YYEEEE. V shed 4 bases, J shed 4 bases, and the junction held 14 bases outside the gene matches. CDR3 coding DNA: TGTGCCAGCAGCCCCTTACCGGGACAGACCTTTTACGAGCAGTACTTC. It translates to CASSPLPGQTFYEQYF.